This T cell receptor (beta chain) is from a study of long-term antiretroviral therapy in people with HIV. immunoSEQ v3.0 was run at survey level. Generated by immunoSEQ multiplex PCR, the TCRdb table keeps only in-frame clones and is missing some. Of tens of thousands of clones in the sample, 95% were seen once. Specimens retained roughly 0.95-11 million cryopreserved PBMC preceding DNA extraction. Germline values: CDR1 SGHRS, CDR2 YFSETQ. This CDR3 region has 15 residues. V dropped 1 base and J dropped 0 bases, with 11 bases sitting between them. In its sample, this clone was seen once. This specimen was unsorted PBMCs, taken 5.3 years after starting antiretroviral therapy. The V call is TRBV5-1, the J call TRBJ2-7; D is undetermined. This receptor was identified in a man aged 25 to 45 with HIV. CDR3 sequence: CASSLFQASSYEQYF. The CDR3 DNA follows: TGCGCCAGCAGCTTGTTCCAGGCGAGCTCCTACGAGCAGTACTTC.